A selection of T cell receptor beta chains follows, all from one sample in a study of cytomegalovirus exposure and HLA in healthy donors. Sequencing used immunoSEQ multiplex PCR; TCRdb keeps in-frame clones, though not all of them. The sample comprises approximately 140,000 clones, 65% to 85% of which are singletons, and about 6.7% rests with the top ten. Sequencing was performed on PBMCs. The receptors shown here come from a woman aged 40-49 years in good health and CMV-seropositive. CDR3s include the opening cysteine and the closing phenylalanine or tryptophan. A D gene is named only where the DNA matches it firmly. Clone size is given for some rows only: seen once, a few or many times, or a class if the clone is expanded.

j_call clone_size d_call v_call cdr3_aa cdr3_nt
TRBJ1-6 . TRBD1 TRBV18 CASSPLAGGNSPLHF TGTGCCAGCTCACCACTGGCAGGGGGGAATTCACCCCTCCACTTT
TRBJ2-7 . TRBD1 TRBV7-9 CASSSRDSLPYEQYF TGTGCCAGCAGCAGTCGGGACAGCCTTCCCTACGAGCAGTACTTC
TRBJ2-7 . TRBD2 TRBV6-1 CASSSPGGQEQYF TGTGCCAGCAGTTCTCCGGGGGGGCAGGAGCAGTACTTC
TRBJ1-2 . TRBD1 TRBV6-5 CASSYSLAGTGYGYTF TGTGCCAGCAGTTACTCATTAGCCGGGACAGGGTATGGCTACACCTTC
TRBJ2-3 few . TRBV7-9 CASSFHRPTDTQYF TGTGCCAGCAGCTTCCACAGGCCCACAGATACGCAGTATTTT
TRBJ1-5 . TRBD1 TRBV6-1 CASSGDRGLGQPQHF TGTGCCAGCAGTGGGGACAGGGGGCTGGGACAGCCCCAGCATTTT
TRBJ2-2 few . TRBV5-1 CASSKQGPNTGELFF TGCGCCAGCAGCAAACAGGGACCGAACACCGGGGAGCTGTTTTTT
TRBJ1-2 . TRBD1 TRBV18 CASSPTGSEGYGYTF TGTGCCAGCTCACCGACAGGGAGTGAGGGCTATGGCTACACCTTC
TRBJ2-5 . . TRBV5-4 CASSFSVGTKETQYF TGTGCCAGCAGCTTTTCCGTTGGTACAAAAGAGACCCAGTACTTC
TRBJ1-1 . TRBD1 TRBV7-9 CASSLQIPTGSRAFF TGTGCCAGCAGCCTACAAATACCGACAGGGTCACGAGCTTTCTTT
TRBJ1-2 . . TRBV23-1 CAPGEYGYTF TGCGCCCCCGGGGAGTATGGCTACACCTTC
TRBJ2-7 . TRBD1 TRBV5-4 CASSPDRGPYEQYF TGTGCCAGCAGCCCGGACAGGGGCCCCTACGAGCAGTACTTC
TRBJ1-5 few . TRBV15 CATQGLSNQPQHF TGTGCCACCCAGGGGTTGAGCAATCAGCCCCAGCATTTT
TRBJ2-6 . . TRBV13 CASSPPAAGANVLTF TGTGCCAGCAGCCCCCCCGCAGCTGGGGCCAACGTCCTGACTTTC
TRBJ1-3 once . TRBV4-1 CASSQEATRSGNTIYF TGCGCCAGCAGCCAAGAAGCCACTCGCTCTGGAAACACCATATATTTT
TRBJ2-4 . TRBD2 TRBV27 CASSMLGWEGSNIQYF TGTGCCAGCAGTATGCTGGGCTGGGAGGGTTCAAACATTCAGTACTTC
TRBJ1-2 . . TRBV19 CASSIQGAGSGYYTF TGTGCCAGTAGTATACAGGGCGCAGGGTCGGGTTACTACACCTTC
TRBJ1-2 few . TRBV7-6 CASSPSPLIYGYTF TGTGCCAGCAGTCCCAGTCCCCTTATATATGGCTACACCTTC
TRBJ1-2 . TRBD1 TRBV5-4 CASSRETGGDGYTF TGTGCCAGCAGCCGAGAGACAGGGGGCGATGGCTACACCTTC
TRBJ1-2 few . TRBV5-6 CASSLIGQYYGYTF TGTGCCAGCAGCTTGATTGGACAGTACTATGGCTACACCTTC
TRBJ2-3 . TRBD2 TRBV2 CASSDPPVAGGNTDTQYF TGTGCCAGCAGTGATCCCCCAGTAGCGGGGGGGAACACAGATACGCAGTATTTT
TRBJ2-3 few TRBD2 TRBV7-9 CASSLDGGATDTQYF TGTGCCAGCAGCTTAGACGGGGGGGCCACAGATACGCAGTATTTT
TRBJ1-1 . . TRBV2 CASSVRGYEAFF TGTGCCAGCAGTGTTCGGGGATATGAAGCTTTCTTT
TRBJ1-2 . . TRBV28 CASRTGSYGYTF TGTGCCAGCAGAACAGGGTCCTATGGCTACACCTTC
TRBJ1-1 . . TRBV2 CASRATGPNTEAFF TGTGCCAGCAGGGCGACAGGACCTAACACTGAAGCTTTCTTT
TRBJ2-5 . TRBD2 TRBV9 CASSFTAGVQETQYF TGTGCCAGCAGCTTCACAGCGGGGGTCCAAGAGACCCAGTACTTC
TRBJ2-7 . . TRBV4-2 CASSQLGQIREQYF TGTGCCAGCAGCCAGCTTGGACAGATCCGCGAGCAGTACTTC
TRBJ2-1 . . TRBV29-1 CSVAGVSGNEQFF TGCAGCGTGGCAGGGGTGAGTGGGAATGAGCAGTTCTTC
TRBJ2-7 . TRBD2 TRBV5-1 CASSTNNGGGGYEQYF TGCGCCAGCAGCACCAATAACGGGGGGGGTGGTTACGAGCAGTACTTC
TRBJ1-2 . . TRBV29-1 CSVVGVYYGYTF TGCAGCGTTGTTGGAGTCTACTATGGCTACACCTTC
TRBJ2-1 . TRBD2 TRBV5-1 CASSFSSGGPPDEQFF TGCGCCAGCAGCTTCAGTAGCGGGGGCCCCCCCGATGAGCAGTTCTTC
TRBJ1-5 . . TRBV2 CASSAGDSNQPQHF TGTGCCAGCAGTGCGGGTGATAGCAATCAGCCCCAGCATTTT
TRBJ2-2 . TRBD2 TRBV27 CASSLRAGMGGELFF TGTGCCAGCAGTTTACGAGCGGGGATGGGCGGGGAGCTGTTTTTT
TRBJ2-7 . TRBD1 TRBV2 CASRPTGSYEQYF TGTGCCAGCAGACCGACAGGGTCCTACGAGCAGTACTTC
TRBJ1-2 . . TRBV7-9 CASSLDQAGYTF TGTGCCAGCAGCTTAGATCAGGCCGGCTACACCTTC
TRBJ2-7 . TRBD1 TRBV5-1 CASSSTGNHYEQYF TGCGCCAGCAGCTCGACAGGGAATCATTACGAGCAGTACTTC
TRBJ1-2 . . TRBV6-1 CASSEWGTGRGYTF TGTGCCAGCAGTGAATGGGGTACAGGGCGCGGCTACACCTTC
TRBJ2-3 . TRBD2 TRBV2 CASSDVSGVSTDTQYF TGTGCCAGCAGTGATGTGAGCGGGGTTAGCACAGATACGCAGTATTTT
TRBJ1-1 . . TRBV21-1 CASSRRGEAFF TGTGCCAGCAGCCGTCGAGGTGAAGCTTTCTTT
TRBJ2-1 . TRBD2 TRBV29-1 CSVTSGGSEQFF TGCAGTGTGACTAGCGGGGGATCTGAGCAGTTCTTC
TRBJ2-3 . . TRBV5-1 CASSLEGGVTDTQYF TGCGCCAGCAGCTTGGAGGGCGGGGTCACAGATACGCAGTATTTT
TRBJ2-3 . TRBD2 TRBV4-1 CASSQGWTSGGVLNTDTQYF TGCGCCAGCAGCCAAGGCTGGACTAGCGGGGGGGTGCTAAACACAGATACGCAGTATTTT
TRBJ1-1 . . TRBV10-3 CAISEGENTEAFF TGTGCCATCAGTGAGGGAGAGAACACTGAAGCTTTCTTT
TRBJ1-5 . . TRBV11-2 CASSLEQIYNQPQHF TGTGCCAGCAGCTTAGAACAGATTTACAATCAGCCCCAGCATTTT
TRBJ1-2 . . TRBV7-2 CASSLDSYGYTF TGTGCCAGCAGCTTAGACAGCTATGGCTACACCTTC
TRBJ2-5 . TRBD1 TRBV9 CASSRQGLGETQYF TGTGCCAGCAGCAGACAGGGGTTGGGAGAGACCCAGTACTTC
TRBJ1-2 . . TRBV21-1 CASSNHSLRPLNYGYTF TGTGCCAGCAGCAATCACTCACTGCGGCCCCTGAACTATGGCTACACCTTC
TRBJ1-2 few TRBD1 TRBV5-5 CASSSPGQGHGYTF TGTGCCAGCAGCTCCCCGGGACAGGGACATGGCTACACCTTC
TRBJ1-1 . TRBD1 TRBV7-2 CASSHRDRVGTEAFF TGTGCCAGCAGCCACCGGGACAGGGTCGGTACTGAAGCTTTCTTT
TRBJ2-3 . TRBD2 TRBV7-9 CSSSPDRLAGADTQYF TGTTCCAGCAGCCCGGATAGACTAGCGGGGGCAGATACGCAGTATTTT
TRBJ1-1 few TRBD1 TRBV5-4 CASSLGQGLLNTEAFF TGTGCCAGCAGCTTGGGACAGGGACTTTTGAACACTGAAGCTTTCTTT
TRBJ1-1 . . TRBV2 CASMWAFSNTEAFF TGTGCCAGCATGTGGGCCTTCAGCAACACTGAAGCTTTCTTT
TRBJ1-6 . . TRBV6-5 CASSYEGVGGSPLHF TGTGCCAGCAGTTACGAGGGGGTGGGCGGTTCGCCCCTCCACTTT
TRBJ2-3 . . TRBV6-1 CASSGSGYRADTQYF TGTGCCAGCAGTGGTTCGGGGTATAGGGCAGATACGCAGTATTTT
TRBJ2-5 . TRBD2 TRBV4-1 CASSRKAGESQETQYF TGCGCCAGCAGCCGGAAGGCGGGGGAGAGTCAAGAGACCCAGTACTTC